This is a list of T cell receptor beta chains from one sample in a study of pediatric ulcerative colitis. This table comes from immunoSEQ multiplex PCR, and its TCRdb copy is limited to in-frame clones, with some not included. The data hold tens of thousands of clones, with 75% observed a single time. Sequencing input: gut tissue. Receptor source: a boy aged 5-17 years with severe ulcerative colitis. Each CDR3 is given with its conserved first and last residue. Fields, in order: D gene, clone size, J gene, V gene, CDR3 protein, CDR3 DNA. A D gene is named only where the DNA matches it firmly. Clone size is given for some rows only: seen once, a few or many times, or a class if the clone is expanded.

-	few	TRBJ2-2	TRBV7-8	CASSLPWGANTGELFF	TGTGCCAGCAGCTTACCGTGGGGGGCGAACACCGGGGAGCTGTTTTTT
-	-	TRBJ1-6	TRBV6-5	CASSYGREHSPLHF	TGTGCCAGCAGTTACGGCAGGGAACATTCACCCCTCCACTTT
-	-	TRBJ1-2	TRBV6-1	CASSEHGGIDYGYTF	TGTGCCAGCAGTGAACATGGAGGGATCGACTATGGCTACACCTTC
-	-	TRBJ2-1	TRBV9	CASSVGRAEQFF	TGTGCCAGCAGCGTAGGCAGGGCTGAGCAGTTCTTC
-	-	TRBJ1-5	TRBV19	CASSISGQGNQPQHF	TGTGCCAGTAGTATATCCGGGCAGGGCAATCAGCCCCAGCATTTT
-	-	TRBJ2-1	TRBV9	CASSVTGLGNNEQFF	TGTGCCAGCAGCGTGACAGGCCTGGGAAACAATGAGCAGTTCTTC
-	-	TRBJ1-1	TRBV7-3	CASSPSRGTEAFF	TGTGCCAGCAGCCCATCGAGGGGTACTGAAGCTTTCTTT
-	-	TRBJ1-5	TRBV6-5	CASSSRGAGNQPQHF	TGTGCCAGCAGTTCAAGAGGGGCAGGCAATCAGCCCCAGCATTTT
TRBD1	-	TRBJ2-7	TRBV19	CATSKGGSIYYEQYF	TGTGCCACCTCCAAAGGGGGCTCTATTTACTACGAGCAGTACTTC
-	-	TRBJ1-2	TRBV6-5	CASSDIGEYGYTF	TGTGCCAGCAGTGACATTGGGGAATATGGCTACACCTTC
-	few	TRBJ2-2	TRBV19	CASSIKGPQGNTGELFF	TGTGCCAGTAGTATAAAGGGACCGCAGGGGAACACCGGGGAGCTGTTTTTT
-	-	TRBJ1-1	TRBV7-3	CASSPQGPNTEAFF	TGTGCCAGCAGCCCCCAGGGCCCGAACACTGAAGCTTTCTTT
-	-	TRBJ2-7	TRBV5-1	CASSLAVGRGDIYEQYF	TGCGCCAGCAGCTTGGCCGTTGGCCGGGGAGATATCTACGAGCAGTACTTC
TRBD2	-	TRBJ2-3	TRBV4-1	CASSLAGVGTDTQYF	TGCGCCAGCAGCCTAGCGGGGGTAGGCACAGATACGCAGTATTTT
-	-	TRBJ1-2	TRBV30	CAWLGQADYGYTF	TGCGCCTGGCTAGGGCAGGCGGACTATGGCTACACCTTC
TRBD2	-	TRBJ2-7	TRBV6-6	CASSYSNSGGYEQYF	TGTGCCAGCAGTTACTCGAATAGCGGGGGTTACGAGCAGTACTTC
-	few	TRBJ1-3	TRBV11-2	CASSLAAVVAGNTIYF	TGTGCCAGCAGCTTAGCGGCGGTCGTAGCTGGAAACACCATATATTTT
-	-	TRBJ2-7	TRBV7-8	CASTPGTTSYEQYF	TGTGCCAGCACCCCTGGGACAACTTCCTACGAGCAGTACTTC
-	once	TRBJ1-6	TRBV6-5	CATSPTGFRNSPLHF	TGTGCCACCTCCCCTACAGGGTTCCGGAATTCACCCCTCCACTTT
-	few	TRBJ1-5	TRBV6-4	CASMEVRNQPQHF	TGTGCCAGCATGGAAGTACGCAATCAGCCCCAGCATTTT
TRBD1	-	TRBJ1-6	TRBV6-6	CASRPTGVNSPLHF	TGTGCCAGCAGACCGACAGGGGTAAATTCACCCCTCCACTTT
-	-	TRBJ2-5	TRBV11-3	CASSPRLGETQYF	TGTGCCAGCAGCCCGCGACTAGGGGAGACCCAGTACTTC
-	-	TRBJ2-1	TRBV11-2	CASSLVSVTEQFF	TGTGCCAGCAGCTTAGTATCGGTCACTGAGCAGTTCTTC
-	-	TRBJ1-3	TRBV12-2	CASRFPGVTGRPFLHSGNTIYF	TGTGCAAGTCGCTTCCCCGGAGTCACGGGACGGCCCTTTTTGCACTCTGGAAACACCATATATTTT
-	-	TRBJ1-5	TRBV19	CASSIFNQPQHF	TGTGCCAGTAGTATCTTCAATCAGCCCCAGCATTTT
-	-	TRBJ2-5	TRBV15	CATSRLGRRGETQYF	TGTGCCACCAGCAGACTCGGACGGCGAGGAGAGACCCAGTACTTC
-	-	TRBJ2-3	TRBV5-1	CASSLKRADTQYF	TGCGCCAGCAGCTTGAAGAGGGCAGATACGCAGTATTTT
-	-	TRBJ1-5	TRBV19	CASAGPVGLRSNQPQHF	TGTGCCAGTGCGGGACCAGTCGGGCTTCGAAGCAATCAGCCCCAGCATTTT
-	-	TRBJ2-1	TRBV7-8	CASSLGGAHNEQFF	TGTGCCAGCAGCTTAGGCGGGGCCCACAATGAGCAGTTCTTC
-	-	TRBJ1-2	TRBV12-5	CASGFGETLYVYGYTF	TGTGCTAGTGGTTTTGGAGAGACGCTATATGTCTATGGCTACACCTTC
-	-	TRBJ1-1	TRBV10-3	CAIRGVTEAFF	TGTGCCATCAGGGGGGTAACTGAAGCTTTCTTT
-	medium-sized	TRBJ2-1	TRBV19	CASKETSGGAGYNEQFF	TGTGCCAGTAAGGAGACAAGTGGGGGGGCAGGCTACAATGAGCAGTTCTTC
-	once	TRBJ2-3	TRBV5-1	CASSLALVGGRSTDTQYF	TGCGCCAGCAGCTTGGCCCTAGTGGGGGGTCGTAGCACAGATACGCAGTATTTT
TRBD1	once	TRBJ2-7	TRBV6-1	CASSESALTKDRGLHYEQYF	TGTGCCAGCAGTGAATCGGCACTAACGAAAGACAGGGGGCTACACTACGAGCAGTACTTC
TRBD1	-	TRBJ1-2	TRBV9	CASSVADRAPYGYTF	TGTGCCAGCAGCGTTGCGGACAGGGCCCCCTATGGCTACACCTTC
-	-	TRBJ2-7	TRBV11-1	CASSLSGDEQYF	TGTGCCAGCAGCTTATCGGGGGACGAGCAGTACTTC
-	-	TRBJ1-2	TRBV6-5	CASSYSDRTNYGYTF	TGTGCCAGCAGTTACTCGGACAGAACTAACTATGGCTACACCTTC
-	-	TRBJ1-2	TRBV5-6	CASSLWGNYGYTF	TGTGCCAGCAGCTTGTGGGGGAACTATGGCTACACCTTC
-	-	TRBJ2-7	TRBV5-1	CASSPDSYEQYF	TGCGCCAGCAGCCCCGACAGTTACGAGCAGTACTTC
TRBD2	-	TRBJ2-1	TRBV29-1	CSATSGMNEQFF	TGCAGCGCAACTAGCGGGATGAATGAGCAGTTCTTC
-	-	TRBJ2-3	TRBV5-6	CASSLSSRQATDTQYF	TGTGCCAGCAGCTTGTCGTCCCGACAGGCCACAGATACGCAGTATTTT